Sequencing of this TCR beta chain was carried out in a study of response to subunit inactivated influenza vaccine. TCRdb reanalysed the RT-PCR reads using MiXCR and keeps one entry per CDR3 protein. The data show roughly 500,000 distinct CDR3 sequences, approximately 15% seen once. Germline V gene lookup returns CDR1 SGHRS and CDR2 YFSETQ. The CDR3 contains 15 residues. Trimming stripped 4 bases from V and 5 bases from J, with 18 bases between. This clonotype has more than one count but fewer than ten. Its antigen is undetermined. Study conclusions and caveats: Each seasonal influenza vaccination, the authors suggested, recruits few new T cells.

This chain connects TRBV5-1 to TRBJ2-5; perhaps TRBD2 as D (5 bases). The receptor's source is a man in his fifties or sixties who received an inactivated influenza vaccine. The sequencing here drew on CD4+ T cells sorted from PBMCs, taken less than 30 months after vaccination. In DNA form, the CDR3 reads TGCGCCAGCAGCGTACTAGGTTATCCGACGGAGACCCAGTACTTC. Protein: CASSVLGYPTETQYF.